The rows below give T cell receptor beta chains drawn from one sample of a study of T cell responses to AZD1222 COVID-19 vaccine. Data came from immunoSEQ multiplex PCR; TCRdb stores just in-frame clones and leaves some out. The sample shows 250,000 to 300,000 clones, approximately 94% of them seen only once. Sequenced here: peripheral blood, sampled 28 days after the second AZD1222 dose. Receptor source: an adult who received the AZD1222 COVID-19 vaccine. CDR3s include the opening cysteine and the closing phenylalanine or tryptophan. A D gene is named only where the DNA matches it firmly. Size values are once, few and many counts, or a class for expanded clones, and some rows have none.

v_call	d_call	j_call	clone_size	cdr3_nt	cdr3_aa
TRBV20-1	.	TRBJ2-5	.	TGCAGTGCTGTAAGGGAGACCCAGTACTTC	CSAVRETQYF
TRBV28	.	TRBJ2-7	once	TGTGCCAGCAGTTTGGGGAACTACGAGCAGTACTTC	CASSLGNYEQYF
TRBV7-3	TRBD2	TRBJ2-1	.	TGTGCCAGCAGCTTGTTGGCGGGAGGCTATGAGCAGTTCTTC	CASSLLAGGYEQFF
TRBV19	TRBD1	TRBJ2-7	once	TGTGCCAGTGGGGACAGGAGGGAGCAGTACTTC	CASGDRREQYF
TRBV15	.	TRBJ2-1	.	TGTGCCACCACTAAGGGGAAGAATGAGCAGTTCTTC	CATTKGKNEQFF
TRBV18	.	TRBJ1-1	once	TGTGCCAGCTCATCGACAGCCGTGAACACTGAAGCTTTCTTT	CASSSTAVNTEAFF
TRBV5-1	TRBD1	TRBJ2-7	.	TGCGCCAGCAGCCGGGACAGGGAAACCTACGAGCAGTACTTC	CASSRDRETYEQYF
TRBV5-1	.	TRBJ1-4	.	TGCGCCAGCAGCTTGGACCCTAATGAAAAACTGTTTTTT	CASSLDPNEKLFF
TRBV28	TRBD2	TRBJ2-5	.	TGTGCCAGCAGCCCGGGGGGAGCGGAAGAGACCCAGTACTTC	CASSPGGAEETQYF
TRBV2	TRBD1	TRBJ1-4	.	TGTGCCAGCAGTGAAAGGGACAGGAATGAAAAACTGTTTTTT	CASSERDRNEKLFF
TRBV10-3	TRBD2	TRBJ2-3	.	TGTGCCATCAGTGGCTCTAGCGGGAGCACAGATACGCAGTATTTT	CAISGSSGSTDTQYF
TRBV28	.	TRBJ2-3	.	TGTGCCAGCAGAGGGGTTGGGGTGGATACGCAGTATTTT	CASRGVGVDTQYF
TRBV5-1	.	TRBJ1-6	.	TGCGCCAGCAGCCCCACCTCACCCCTCCACTTT	CASSPTSPLHF
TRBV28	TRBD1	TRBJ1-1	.	TGTGCCAGCAGTTTCTCAGGGGGAGCCACTGAAGCTTTCTTT	CASSFSGGATEAFF
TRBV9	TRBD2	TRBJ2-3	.	TGTGCCAGCAGCCCAGTAGCGGGAGGGTCTTTCGGCACAGATACGCAGTATTTT	CASSPVAGGSFGTDTQYF
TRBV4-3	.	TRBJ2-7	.	TGCGCCAGCAGCCAAGAGGCAGGGGCGTACTCCTACGAGCAGTACTTC	CASSQEAGAYSYEQYF
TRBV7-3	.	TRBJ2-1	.	TGTGCCAGCAGCTTAAGTAGTTTTGCGGGCAATGAGCAGTTCTTC	CASSLSSFAGNEQFF
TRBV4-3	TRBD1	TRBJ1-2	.	TGCGCCAGCAGCCAAGATTGGGAGAGGGGGCGCGGCTACACCTTC	CASSQDWERGRGYTF
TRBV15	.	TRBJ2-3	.	TGTGCCACCAGCAGTGGTCCGACTCCGAGCACAGATACGCAGTATTTT	CATSSGPTPSTDTQYF
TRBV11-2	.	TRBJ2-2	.	TGTGCCAGCAGCTTCTTCATCCGAGAAGCCGGGGAGCTGTTTTTT	CASSFFIREAGELFF
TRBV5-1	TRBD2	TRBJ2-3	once	TGCGCCAGCAGCTTGGGTAGCGGGGCTCGGGGAGATACGCAGTATTTT	CASSLGSGARGDTQYF
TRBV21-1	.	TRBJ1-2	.	TGTGCCAGCAGCTACCCTACCCTCTACCATGGCTACACCTTC	CASSYPTLYHGYTF
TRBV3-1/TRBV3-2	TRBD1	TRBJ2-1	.	TGTGCCAGCAGTCTCGGGACAGGGGTCTACAATGAGCAGTTCTTC	CASSLGTGVYNEQFF
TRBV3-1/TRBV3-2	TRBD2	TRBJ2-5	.	TGTGCCAGCAGCCCGGGACTAAATCAAGAGACCCAGTACTTC	CASSPGLNQETQYF
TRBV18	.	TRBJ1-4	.	TGTGCCAGCTCACCACTGGGAGAAAAACTGTTTTTT	CASSPLGEKLFF
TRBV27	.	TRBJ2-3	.	TGTGCCAGCAGATACGCCGGGACGCCAAGCACAGATACGCAGTATTTT	CASRYAGTPSTDTQYF
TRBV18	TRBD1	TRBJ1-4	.	TGTGCCAGCTCACCAACAGGGGGAGATGAAAAACTGTTTTTT	CASSPTGGDEKLFF
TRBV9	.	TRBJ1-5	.	TGTGCCAGCAGCGTCGGGGGCGCGAATCAGCCCCAGCATTTT	CASSVGGANQPQHF
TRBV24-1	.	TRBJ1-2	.	TGTGCCACCAGTGATTCTCGGGAAGCTAACTATGGCTACACCTTC	CATSDSREANYGYTF
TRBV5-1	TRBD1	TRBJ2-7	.	TGCGCCAGCAGCTTGGAGGGACAGGGCTACGAGCAGTACTTC	CASSLEGQGYEQYF
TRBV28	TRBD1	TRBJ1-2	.	TGTGCCAGCAGTATTAGGCGGACAGGGGGCCATGGCTACACCTTC	CASSIRRTGGHGYTF
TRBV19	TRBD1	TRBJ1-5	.	TGTGCCAGTAGTCGCCGGGACAGTAATCAGCCCCAGCATTTT	CASSRRDSNQPQHF
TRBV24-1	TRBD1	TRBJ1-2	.	TGTGCCACCAGTGACCCGGGACAGGACTATGGCTACACCTTC	CATSDPGQDYGYTF
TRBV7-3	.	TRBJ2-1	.	TGTGCCAGCAGCTTAGTAGGGGGTACGGATGAGCAGTTCTTC	CASSLVGGTDEQFF
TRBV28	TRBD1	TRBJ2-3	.	TGTGCGACCGGGACAGTTGTTTCTTGGGGCGCAGATACGCAGTATTTT	CATGTVVSWGADTQYF
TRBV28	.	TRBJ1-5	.	TGTGCCAGCAGTTTAAGTCCTCCCGGACGCAATCAGCCCCAGCATTTT	CASSLSPPGRNQPQHF
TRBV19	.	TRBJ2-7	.	TGTGCCAGTAGTATCCCCAGGGGCGAGCAGTACTTC	CASSIPRGEQYF
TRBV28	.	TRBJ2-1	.	TGTGCCAGCAGCCCCCTTTCCCGACAGTCAGACGGGTCGGAGTTCTTC	CASSPLSRQSDGSEFF
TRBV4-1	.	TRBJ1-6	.	TGCGCCAGCAGCCAAGATGCGCAGGGAAGGAATTCACCCCTCCACTTT	CASSQDAQGRNSPLHF
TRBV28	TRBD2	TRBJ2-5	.	TGTGCCAGCATCCCGATAGGACTAGCGGGAGCCCGAGAGACCCAGTACTTC	CASIPIGLAGARETQYF
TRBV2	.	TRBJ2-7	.	TGTGCCAGCAGGTCGCGGACAGTCTCCTACGAGCAGTACTTC	CASRSRTVSYEQYF
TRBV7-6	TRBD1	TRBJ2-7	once	TGTGCCAGCAGCTTAGGGACAGGGTTAATTACCTACGAGCAGTACTTC	CASSLGTGLITYEQYF
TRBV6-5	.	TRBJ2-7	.	TGTGCCAGCAGTCGAACCTTCCGAGAGGAGCAGTACTTC	CASSRTFREEQYF
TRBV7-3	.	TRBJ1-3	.	TGTGCCAGCAGCTTAAGCGGGGCTGGAAACACCATATATTTT	CASSLSGAGNTIYF
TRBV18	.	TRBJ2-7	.	TGTGCCAGCTCATCAGGGGCGGGGGAGCAGTACTTC	CASSSGAGEQYF
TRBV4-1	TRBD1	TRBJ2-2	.	TGCGCCAGCAGCCAACGGGACAGGGGATCCACCGGGGAGCTGTTTTTT	CASSQRDRGSTGELFF
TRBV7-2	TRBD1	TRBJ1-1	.	TGTGCCAGCAGCTTTAGAGGACAGGGGGCTCGTACTGAAGCTTTCTTT	CASSFRGQGARTEAFF
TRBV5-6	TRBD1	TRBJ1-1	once	TGTGCCAGCAGCTTGGAACGGTACAGGGGCGCTGAAGCTTTCTTT	CASSLERYRGAEAFF